This T cell receptor beta chain is from a study of identical twins. The germline V gene encodes CDR1 MDHEN and CDR2 SYDVKM. V was pared by 5 bases and J by 4 bases, with 15 bases between. The CDR3 is 14 residues long. A universal primer site was created by template switching, with the cDNA bearing unique molecular identifiers. TCRdb redid the calling of the 5' RACE reads with MiXCR, one entry per CDR3 protein. The table lists some 590,000 distinct CDR3 sequences, more than 9% of them singletons. These same records also appear under a second study, on yellow fever vaccine responses in identical twins.

J is TRBJ2-7 and V is TRBV28, with D perhaps assigned TRBD1 or TRBD2 (5 bases each). This receptor was taken from a woman aged 18-35 years in good health. Sequencing was carried out using PBMCs. The CDR3 here is CASSGGYDFYEQYF. As DNA, the CDR3 is TGTGCCAGCAGTGGGGGTTACGACTTTTACGAGCAGTACTTC.